A selection of T cell receptor beta chains follows, all from one sample in a study of regulatory T cells in long-lasting Graves disease. TCRdb reprocessed the multiplex PCR reads with MiXCR, giving one entry per CDR3 protein. The sample shows 550,000 to 600,000 distinct CDR3 sequences, 15% to 20% of them seen only once. These data were also filed under a second study, of T cells in Graves' hyperthyroidism and ophthalmopathy.

Source: peripheral blood mononuclear cells (PBMCs), taken at new diagnosis, from a patient treated with antithyroid drugs. The receptors were sampled from a man aged 18 to 35 with Graves disease. Each CDR3 is given with its conserved first and last residue. D genes are given only for firm matches. Only some rows state a clone size, as once, few, many or a class for expanded clones.

v_call	d_call	clone_size	j_call	cdr3_nt	cdr3_aa
TRBV7-3	TRBD1	many	TRBJ1-1	TGTGCCAGCAGCTTCGAGACAGGGCGGTACACTGAAGCTTTCTTT	CASSFETGRYTEAFF
TRBV28	-	-	TRBJ1-5	TGTGCCAGCAGACGTCGGGGCACCAATCAGCCCCAGCATTTT	CASRRRGTNQPQHF
TRBV9	TRBD2	few	TRBJ2-1	TGTGCCAGCAGCGTAACGGGTAGCGGGGGTCTCAATGAGCAGTTCTTC	CASSVTGSGGLNEQFF
TRBV27	TRBD1	few	TRBJ2-1	TGTGCCAGCAGTTTAAGTCGGGGACAGTACAATGAGCAGTTCTTC	CASSLSRGQYNEQFF
TRBV7-3	TRBD2	many	TRBJ2-3	TGTGCCAGCAGCTTAGCGGGAGGGCCCGCAGATACGCAGTATTTT	CASSLAGGPADTQYF
TRBV3-1	-	many	TRBJ2-5	TGTGCCAGCAGCCAGTACGAGGAGACCCAGTACTTC	CASSQYEETQYF
TRBV27	TRBD1	many	TRBJ1-6	TGTGCCACCCGAGGGGGACAGTATAATTCACCCCTCCACTTT	CATRGGQYNSPLHF
TRBV3-1	TRBD1	many	TRBJ1-1	TGTGCCAGCAGCCAAGGAGACAGGGGGTACACTGAAGCTTTCTTT	CASSQGDRGYTEAFF
TRBV30	-	-	TRBJ1-4	TGTGCCTGGATGGTCCCCGCTACAAATGAAAAACTGTTTTTT	CAWMVPATNEKLFF
TRBV29-1	-	few	TRBJ1-5	TGCAGCGTACAGGATAGCAATCAGCCCCAGCATTTC	CSVQDSNQPQHF
TRBV9	-	-	TRBJ1-4	TGTGCCAGCAGCCGATTCGGGGGTGCAACTAATGAAAAACTGTTTTTT	CASSRFGGATNEKLFF
TRBV6-1	-	few	TRBJ2-1	TGTGCCAGCAGTGAAACGATAGGAGGGGCCTACAATGAGCAGTTCTTC	CASSETIGGAYNEQFF
TRBV18	-	few	TRBJ1-6	TGTGCCAGCTCACCACGGCAGGGGTCCACTGGTTATAATTCACCCCTCCACTTT	CASSPRQGSTGYNSPLHF
TRBV12-3/TRBV12-4	-	-	TRBJ1-5	TGTGCCAGCAGTTTAAAGGACAATCAGCCCCAGCATTTT	CASSLKDNQPQHF
TRBV12-5	-	few	TRBJ2-1	-	CASGLVGQGAPFF
TRBV24-1	-	-	TRBJ2-3	TGTGCCACCAGTGATAGGCATAGGGGCACAGATACGCAGTATTTT	CATSDRHRGTDTQYF